Below are 14 T cell receptor beta chains sequenced from a single sample in a study of beta chain features in type 1 diabetes. Study-wide points: Moderately but significantly shorter TCRB CDR3s were found in Type 1 diabetes patients in all four CD4+ subsets.

Since all of the isolated RNA was reverse transcribed, expressed TCRB transcripts were what got sequenced. Repertoires were generated with immunoSEQ multiplex PCR, while TCRdb's copy carries only in-frame clones and drops some. The sample lists a few hundred thousand clones; 15% to 20% were seen once. For these receptors, no antigen is known. The sample taken for sequencing was naive CD4+ T cells from blood. These receptors were obtained from a young man with type 1 diabetes.

The rearrangement links TRBV29-1 to TRBJ1-3; 8 nucleotides align to TRBD1. V lost 4 bases to trimming and J lost 4 bases; unmatched junction nucleotides: 3. The CDR3 is 13 residues long. The germline gives CDR1 SQVTM, CDR2 ANQGSEA. CDR3 bases: TGCAGCGTTGCCTGGACAGGGGGAAACACCATATATTTT. It codes for CSVAWTGGNTIYF.

The V gene is TRBV29-1, the J gene TRBJ2-7; possibly TRBD1 for D (6 bases). Deletions cut 3 bases from V and 7 bases from J, with 16 bases between. CDR1 and CDR2 (germline): SQVTM, ANQGSEA. The CDR3 is 13 amino acids. In DNA form, the CDR3 reads TGCAGCGTTGATAGCACAGGGTACGGGGAGCAGTACTTC. It encodes CSVDSTGYGEQYF.

This clone turned up a few times. CDR3 DNA sequence: TGTGCCGGCGGTGACGGGAGCACAGATACGCAGTATTTT. Translation gives CAGGDGSTDTQYF. The chain employs TRBV25-1 and TRBJ2-3; D is uncertain. This CDR3 is built from 13 residues. CDR1 MGHDK and CDR2 SYGVNS come from the germline V gene. V shed 11 bases and J shed 0 bases, with 12 bases lying between them. The complete variable domain, with remaining parts taken from reference TRBV25-1 and TRBJ2-3, reads EADIYQTPRYLVIGTGKKITLECSQTMGHDKMYWYQQDPGMELHLIHYSYGVNSTEKGDLSSESTVSRIRTEHFPLTLESARPSHTSQYLCAGGDGSTDTQYFGPGTRLTVL.

This clone was detected a few times. The chain joins TRBV29-1 to TRBJ1-1; D might be TRBD1 (5 bases). The V end lost 3 bases, the J end lost 5 bases, and 13 bases lay between the germline ends. The CDR3 extends over 13 amino acids. Germline V gene sequence: CDR1 SQVTM, CDR2 ANQGSEA. CDR3 sequence reads: CSVDSQGGTEAFF. The CDR3 region has the DNA TGCAGCGTTGATAGTCAGGGAGGAACTGAAGCTTTCTTT. Combining the CDR3 with reference TRBV29-1 and TRBJ1-1 gives the whole variable domain SAVISQKPSRDICQRGTSLTIQCQVDSQVTMMFWYRQQPGQSLTLIATANQGSEATYESGFVIDKFPISRPNLTFSTLTVSNMSPEDSSIYLCSVDSQGGTEAFFGQGTRLTVV.

This clone was seen only once. CDR3 loop: CASSLARGSGANVLTF. DNA for the CDR3: TGTGCCAGCAGCTTAGCGCGGGGGTCCGGGGCCAACGTCCTGACTTTC. V and J are TRBV7-2 and TRBJ2-6; TRBD2 aligns across 7 bases. Per the germline V gene, CDR1 is SGHTA and CDR2 is FQGNSA. The CDR3 extends over 16 amino acids. V lost 0 bases, J lost 4 bases, and 3 bases stayed unmatched.

The CDR3 DNA reads as TGTGCCAGTAGTATCTTCGCTGCGGGCACAGATACGCAGTATTTT. The encoded protein is CASSIFAAGTDTQYF. The chain links TRBV19 to TRBJ2-3; D not certain. The germline V and J ends were trimmed by 3 bases and 1 base, with 11 bases remaining between them. CDR1 LNHDA and CDR2 SQIVND come from the germline V gene (reference sequence). The CDR3 has 15 amino acids. The entire variable domain, with the rest obtained from reference TRBV19 and TRBJ2-3, is as follows: DGGITQSPKYLFRKEGQNVTLSCEQNLNHDAMYWYRQDPGQGLRLIYYSQIVNDFQKGDIAEGYSVSREKKESFPLTVTSAQKNPTAFYLCASSIFAAGTDTQYFGPGTRLTVL.

The chain has TRBV29-1 and TRBJ1-2, with 7 bases aligning to TRBD1. V shed 0 bases, J shed 4 bases, and the junction held 8 bases outside the gene matches. Germline V CDR1 and CDR2: SQVTM, ANQGSEA. This CDR3 region has 15 residues. The CDR3 region is CSVEDPDRSGYGYTF. The CDR3, as DNA: TGCAGCGTTGAAGATCCGGACAGGTCGGGCTATGGCTACACCTTC.

This clone was counted a few times. V usage is TRBV25-1 and J usage is TRBJ2-5; 9 bases align to TRBD1. The germline V gene encodes CDR1 MGHDK and CDR2 SYGVNS. V was clipped by 4 bases and J by 2 bases; unmatched bases: 5. The CDR3 totals 15 residues. Written as DNA, the CDR3 is TGTGCCAGCAGTGCGGGACAGGGACCTCAAGAGACCCAGTACTTC. Its translation is CASSAGQGPQETQYF.

This clone has only a few counts. This rearrangement joins TRBV4-1 to TRBJ2-3, with D hard to call. V dropped 1 base and J dropped 0 bases, with 5 bases sitting between them. Germline assignment: CDR1 MGHRA and CDR2 YSYEKL. The CDR3 is made up of 14 amino acids. The CDR3 bases are TGCGCCAGCAGCCAAGGGCAGAGCACAGATACGCAGTATTTT. Encoded protein: CASSQGQSTDTQYF.

This clone came up a few times. The chain is built from TRBV29-1 and TRBJ1-1, with 7 bases aligning to TRBD1. J was trimmed by 10 bases and V by 6 bases; bases with no gene match: 11. The CDR3 sequence is 12 residues long. CDR1 is SQVTM and CDR2 is ANQGSEA in the germline V gene. CDR3 protein: CSVHGTAPGAFF. DNA for the CDR3: TGCAGCGTCCACGGGACAGCCCCAGGAGCTTTCTTT.

This clone was counted only a few times. The genes are TRBV7-2 and TRBJ2-7, with TRBD1 as a possible D gene (6 bases). Per the germline V gene, CDR1 is SGHTA and CDR2 is FQGNSA. CDR3 length: 14 amino acids. V dropped 4 bases and J dropped 2 bases, with 12 bases sitting between them. CDR3 protein: CASSSLGGAYEQYF. The DNA for the CDR3 is TGTGCCAGCAGCTCCCTAGGGGGAGCCTACGAGCAGTACTTC.

The chain is built from TRBV2 and TRBJ2-3, with D perhaps matching TRBD1 (5 bases). V lost 7 bases and J 3 bases, leaving 11 bases between the germline ends. This CDR3 is 13 amino acids long. Germline lookup yields CDR1 SNHLY and CDR2 FYNNEI. The chain's CDR3 is CASMTDPTDTQYF. CDR3 sequence (DNA): TGTGCCAGCATGACAGACCCTACAGATACGCAGTATTTT.

Only a few counts were recorded for this clone. The J gene is TRBJ2-1, the V gene TRBV30; perhaps TRBD1 as D (7 bases). Trimming stripped 3 bases from V and 3 bases from J, with 12 bases between. CDR1 is GTSNPN, CDR2 SVGIG, per germline (reference sequence). The CDR3 length is 14 residues. The CDR3 sequence is CAWRRQGGYNEQFF. The CDR3 nucleotides read TGTGCCTGGAGGCGACAGGGAGGCTACAATGAGCAGTTCTTC.

The chain recombines TRBV15 with TRBJ2-1; possible D gene TRBD1, 6 bases. Germline V lookup: CDR1 LNHNV, CDR2 YYDKDF (reference sequence). This CDR3 contains 17 residues. V shed 0 bases and J shed 4 bases, with 16 bases lying between them. The CDR3 loop is CATSRDLAGGDYNEQFF. The DNA for the CDR3 is TGTGCCACCAGCAGAGATTTGGCTGGGGGCGATTACAATGAGCAGTTCTTC.